The rows below give T cell receptor beta chains drawn from one sample of a study of T cell changes during pregnancy in multiple sclerosis. Method: immunoSEQ multiplex PCR; TCRdb's copy keeps in-frame clones and lacks some. The profile covers about 32,000 clones, with about 92% appearing a single time and about 0.41% taken by the ten largest. The source was CD4+ T cells from peripheral blood mononuclear cells, collected in the second trimester of pregnancy. All receptors come from a female donor with multiple sclerosis, enrolled in a pregnancy study. Each CDR3 is given with its conserved first and last residue. The order of the fields is clone size, V gene, D gene, J gene, CDR3 protein, CDR3 DNA. A D gene is named only where the DNA matches it firmly. The size of a clone is reported for some rows only, either as once, few or many, or as a class for expanded clones.

>NA|TRBV10-1|TRBD2|TRBJ2-3
CASSGLAGEADTQYF
TGCGCCAGCAGTGGACTAGCGGGAGAGGCAGATACGCAGTATTTT
>NA|TRBV5-6|NA|TRBJ2-2
CASSTDVTANTGELFF
TGTGCCAGCAGCACGGACGTGACAGCTAACACCGGGGAGCTGTTTTTT
>NA|TRBV5-1|NA|TRBJ1-3
CASSLAGYGNTIYF
TGCGCCAGCAGCTTGGCGGGGTATGGAAACACCATATATTTT
>NA|TRBV5-1|TRBD1|TRBJ1-4
CASSRGQGDEKLFF
TGCGCCAGCAGCAGGGGACAGGGTGATGAAAAACTGTTTTTT
>NA|TRBV6-5|NA|TRBJ2-6
CASSRTGPGANVLTF
TGTGCCAGCAGTCGAACAGGGCCTGGGGCCAACGTCCTGACTTTC
>NA|TRBV4-1|NA|TRBJ1-4
CASSRVRVEKLFF
TGCGCCAGCAGCCGTGTACGGGTTGAAAAACTGTTTTTT
>NA|TRBV27|TRBD1|TRBJ2-2
CASSWGRGITGELFF
TGTGCCAGCTCCTGGGGCAGGGGGATTACCGGGGAGCTGTTTTTT
>once|TRBV27|TRBD1|TRBJ1-2
CASRRQGDYGYTF
TGTGCCAGCAGACGACAGGGGGACTATGGCTACACCTTC
>once|TRBV19|NA|TRBJ1-5
CASDTRGGNRNQPQHF
TGTGCCAGTGACACCCGAGGAGGGAATCGCAATCAGCCCCAGCATTTT
>NA|TRBV10-3|TRBD1|TRBJ1-1
CATHRGGGTEAFF
TGTGCCACCCACAGGGGTGGTGGTACTGAAGCTTTCTTT
>NA|TRBV5-4|TRBD1|TRBJ2-2
CASSLDRGTGELFF
TGTGCCAGCAGCTTGGACAGGGGCACCGGGGAGCTGTTTTTT
>NA|TRBV6-1|NA|TRBJ2-2
CASHFGVGELFF
TGTGCCAGCCACTTCGGGGTCGGGGAGCTGTTTTTT
>NA|TRBV7-9|TRBD2|TRBJ2-7
CASSWRSGGREEQYF
TGTGCCAGCAGCTGGAGGAGCGGGGGGCGTGAAGAGCAGTACTTC
>NA|TRBV4-2|TRBD1|TRBJ1-1
CASSQAKGAGGNTEAFF
TGTGCCAGCAGCCAAGCGAAGGGGGCCGGGGGAAACACTGAAGCTTTCTTT
>NA|TRBV27|TRBD2|TRBJ2-5
CASRTSGQETQYF
TGTGCCAGCAGAACTAGCGGGCAAGAGACCCAGTACTTC
>NA|TRBV18|TRBD1|TRBJ1-5
CASSRDGTGGLIAQHF
TGTGCCAGCTCACGGGACGGGACAGGGGGCCTGATAGCCCAGCATTTT
>NA|TRBV18|TRBD2|TRBJ2-5
CASSPQPGLAGEAQYF
TGTGCCAGCTCACCCCAACCGGGACTAGCGGGAGAGGCCCAGTACTTC
>NA|TRBV19|TRBD2|TRBJ2-2
CASIWGGTGELFF
TGTGCCAGTATTTGGGGGGGAACCGGGGAGCTGTTTTTT
>NA|TRBV10-2|NA|TRBJ2-1
CASRASVTYNEQFF
TGCGCCAGCAGGGCTAGCGTCACCTACAATGAGCAGTTCTTC
>NA|TRBV7-9|TRBD1|TRBJ2-7
CASSRDRAYEQYF
TGTGCCAGCAGCCGGGACAGAGCCTACGAGCAGTACTTC
>NA|TRBV19|TRBD1|TRBJ1-2
CAISKGTGLNYGYTF
TGTGCCATTTCGAAGGGGACAGGACTTAACTATGGCTACACCTTC
>NA|TRBV27|TRBD1|TRBJ1-1
CASRRIRDRGSNTEAFF
TGTGCCAGCAGGCGAATCCGGGACAGGGGCTCGAACACTGAAGCTTTCTTT
>NA|TRBV7-2|NA|TRBJ1-2
CASSLAGGNYGYTF
TGTGCCAGCAGCTTAGCAGGAGGCAACTATGGCTACACCTTC
>once|TRBV18|NA|TRBJ1-4
CASSPTPSKPKLFF
TGTGCCAGCTCACCCACTCCGTCGAAACCGAAGCTGTTTTTT